A selection of T cell receptor beta chains follows, all from one sample in a study of metastatic and nonmetastatic thyroid tumors. Via MiXCR, TCRdb re-called the PCR reads. There are thousands of clones in the sample; 27% occur only once, and 20% to 25% lies in the top ten. Material for sequencing was tumor tissue. Every receptor here comes from a female donor with papillary thyroid cancer or a benign thyroid nodule (not recorded which). Some clones in this sample may be carry-over from other donors' samples. CDR3s include the opening cysteine and the closing phenylalanine or tryptophan. D genes are given only for firm matches. Clone size is shown for a subset of rows, as once, few, many or a class of expanded clone.

V gene,D gene,clone size,CDR3 length,J gene,CDR3 DNA,CDR3 protein
TRBV5-4,TRBD1,many,15,TRBJ2-5,TGTGCCAGCAGCCCCAGGACAGGGAACCAAGAGACCCAGTACTTC,CASSPRTGNQETQYF
TRBV15,-,-,14,TRBJ2-5,TGTGCCACCAGCAGAGCTTCAGGGTTGGAGACCCAGTACTTC,CATSRASGLETQYF
TRBV6-5,TRBD1,-,15,TRBJ1-2,TGTGCCAGCAGTTACTCTTTTACAGGGGGCGCCGGCTACACCTTC,CASSYSFTGGAGYTF
TRBV28,TRBD1,few,14,TRBJ1-2,TGTGCCAGCAGCTGGGGGACAGTACAAGATGGCTACACCTTC,CASSWGTVQDGYTF
TRBV5-1,-,-,12,TRBJ2-1,TGCGCCAGCAGCTTAGGACTCAATGAGCAGTTCTTC,CASSLGLNEQFF
TRBV28,TRBD1,few,14,TRBJ1-2,TGTGCCAGCAGTCGGGACAGGGGGCTCAATGGCTACACCTTC,CASSRDRGLNGYTF
TRBV20-1,TRBD2,-,16,TRBJ2-2,TGCAGTGCTAGCCGGCGACTAGCGAGTAACACCGGGGAGCTGTTTTTT,CSASRRLASNTGELFF
TRBV20-1,-,hyperexpanded,15,TRBJ2-2,TGCAGTGTTCCCAATGCAGGGGGGGACACCGGGGAGCTGTTTTTT,CSVPNAGGDTGELFF
TRBV6-2/TRBV6-3,TRBD1,few,15,TRBJ1-2,TGTGCCAGCAGTTACTCTTTTACAGGGGGCTCCGGCTACACCTTC,CASSYSFTGGSGYTF
TRBV7-6,TRBD2,-,14,TRBJ2-5,TGTGCCAGCAGCTTAAGTGGGACTAAAGAGACCCAGTACTTC,CASSLSGTKETQYF
TRBV19,TRBD2,large,14,TRBJ2-3,TGTGCCAGTAGGCGACTAGCGGGGTCAGATACGCAGTATTTT,CASRRLAGSDTQYF
TRBV28,-,few,12,TRBJ2-7,TGTGCCAGCAGTCCAGGGTTGGGCGAGCAGTACTTC,CASSPGLGEQYF
TRBV6-6,-,many,15,TRBJ1-1,TGTGCCAGCAGTTACTCAGGTCCCGATCGGACTGAAGCTTTCTTT,CASSYSGPDRTEAFF
TRBV28,-,few,14,TRBJ1-2,TGTGCCAGCAGCCGGAACAGGGAGCCGGGGGGCTACACCTTC,CASSRNREPGGYTF
TRBV6-2/TRBV6-3,TRBD1,-,15,TRBJ1-2,TGTGCCAGCAGTTACTCAGACAGGGGCGTCTATGGCTACACCTTC,CASSYSDRGVYGYTF
TRBV30,-,once,14,TRBJ2-2,TGTGCCTGGAGTGGCGGGACCAACACCGGGGAGCTGTTTTTT,CAWSGGTNTGELFF
TRBV19,-,few,15,TRBJ2-2,TGTGCCAGTAGTATAGAAGGGACTGTTTACGGGGAGCTGTTTTTT,CASSIEGTVYGELFF
TRBV12-3/TRBV12-4,TRBD1,few,14,TRBJ1-2,TGTGCCAGCAATAGACAGGGTTGGGTCTATGGCTACACCTTC,CASNRQGWVYGYTF
TRBV27,-,-,16,TRBJ2-1,TGTGCCAGCAGTTTATCGAGTAACAGCCCCTACAATGAGCAGTTCTTC,CASSLSSNSPYNEQFF
TRBV28,-,few,14,TRBJ1-2,TGTGCCAGCAGTTGGGAGGGCTACTCTAATGGCTACACCTTC,CASSWEGYSNGYTF
TRBV6-1,-,few,16,TRBJ2-7,TGTGCCAGCAGACCTTTAGGAGGGACCTTCACCTACGAGCAGTACTTC,CASRPLGGTFTYEQYF
TRBV19,TRBD1,-,14,TRBJ2-7,TGTGCCAGTAGAGCTTCGGGACAGGGCTACGAGCAGTACTTC,CASRASGQGYEQYF
TRBV6-1,-,-,14,TRBJ1-2,TGTGCCAGCACCCAAGGACGGTCTCACTATGGCTACACCTTC,CASTQGRSHYGYTF
TRBV28,TRBD1,-,16,TRBJ2-2,TGTGCCAGCACCAAACCGGGACAGGGGTACACCGGGGAGCTGTTTTTT,CASTKPGQGYTGELFF
TRBV28,TRBD1,few,16,TRBJ1-6,TGTGCCAGCAGTTCACGCCAGGGGGTGTTTAATTCACCCCTCCACTTT,CASSSRQGVFNSPLHF
TRBV2,-,few,13,TRBJ2-7,TGTGCCAGCAGTCCGGGACTTACCTACGAGCAGTACTTC,CASSPGLTYEQYF
TRBV6-1,-,-,14,TRBJ2-7,TGTGCCAGCAGGGTTTACAGGAACTCCTACGAGCAGTACTTC,CASRVYRNSYEQYF
TRBV12-3/TRBV12-4,TRBD1,many,14,TRBJ2-7,TGTGCCAGCAGCACCGGGACAGGGTTCTACGAGCAGTACTTC,CASSTGTGFYEQYF
TRBV28,-,few,15,TRBJ2-2,TGTGCCAGCAGTTGGGGGGAGCGGCACCCCGGGGAGCTGTTTTTT,CASSWGERHPGELFF
TRBV27,-,-,13,TRBJ1-6,TGTGCCAGCAGTCGGGCTCGGGGATCACCCCTCCACTTT,CASSRARGSPLHF
TRBV28,-,few,17,TRBJ2-6,TGTGCCAGCATCCCGGGCCAGGGGCGCAGTGGGGCCAACGTCCTGACTTTC,CASIPGQGRSGANVLTF
TRBV4-2,-,medium-sized,13,TRBJ1-1,TGTGCCAGCAGCCGCACAGGGAACACTGAAGCTTTCTTT,CASSRTGNTEAFF
TRBV27,-,few,13,TRBJ2-2,TGTGCCAGCAGTTTCCAGAACACCGGGGAGCTGTTTTTT,CASSFQNTGELFF
TRBV6-1,TRBD1,-,16,TRBJ1-2,TGTGCCAGCAGCCCCGTGACAGGGGGAGGAAGCTATGGCTACACCTTC,CASSPVTGGGSYGYTF
TRBV29-1,-,-,14,TRBJ1-2,TGCAGCGTCAACACACCCGGGACAAAGAATGGCTACACCTTC,CSVNTPGTKNGYTF
TRBV28,-,few,14,TRBJ1-2,TGTGCCAGCAGTTTCCCCGGGACTATAAATGGCTACACCTTC,CASSFPGTINGYTF
TRBV6-1,-,few,13,TRBJ2-7,TGTGCCAGCAGTCTTTCGGGGTCCTACGAGCAGTACTTC,CASSLSGSYEQYF
TRBV20-1,-,-,12,TRBJ1-4,TGCAGTGCCCCCGCAGGGAATGAAAAACTGTTTTTT,CSAPAGNEKLFF
TRBV12-3/TRBV12-4,-,-,11,TRBJ2-1,TGTGCCAGCAGTCTTATGAATGAGCAGTTCTTC,CASSLMNEQFF
TRBV28,-,few,13,TRBJ2-5,TGTGCCAGCAGTTTGGCAGCTCAAGAGACCCAGTACTTC,CASSLAAQETQYF
TRBV30,TRBD1,-,14,TRBJ1-2,TGTGCCTGGACCACTTCAGGGGGATACTATGGCTACACCTTC,CAWTTSGGYYGYTF
TRBV6-6,-,few,15,TRBJ1-6,TGTTCCAGCAGTTACTCTGACCGGGATAATTCACCCCTCCACTTT,CSSSYSDRDNSPLHF
TRBV6-1,TRBD2,-,14,TRBJ2-2,TGTGCCAGCACCGGGACTACCAACACCGGGGAGCTGTTTTTT,CASTGTTNTGELFF
TRBV6-1,-,-,13,TRBJ1-2,TGTGCCAGCAGTGAAGCGCCAGGCTATGGCTACACCTTC,CASSEAPGYGYTF
TRBV12-3/TRBV12-4,-,-,16,TRBJ1-2,TGTGCCAGCAGTTTAGCGCTCGGGGAAAATTTTTATGGCTACACCTTC,CASSLALGENFYGYTF
TRBV3-1,TRBD2,large,18,TRBJ2-1,TGTGCCAGCAGCCAAGACCCAGTTAGCGGGGGGGGCTACAATGAGCAGTTCTTC,CASSQDPVSGGGYNEQFF
TRBV6-1,-,few,14,TRBJ2-7,TGTGCCAGCAGGCAAATTGGACGGGGCTCCGAGCAGTACTTC,CASRQIGRGSEQYF
TRBV2,TRBD1,-,19,TRBJ2-7,TGTGCCAGCAGTGAACCTACCGGGACAGGGCCACAAAGGGGATACGAGCAGTACTTC,CASSEPTGTGPQRGYEQYF
TRBV11-3,-,-,15,TRBJ2-5,TGTGCCAGCAGCTTAGATCGGAGGACAACAGAGACCCAGTACTTC,CASSLDRRTTETQYF
TRBV20-1,-,-,12,TRBJ1-6,TGCAGTGCCACGGACCAGAATTCACCCCTCCACTTT,CSATDQNSPLHF
TRBV6-5,-,few,15,TRBJ1-4,TGTGCCAGCAGTTTGTTGACTCCACCCCGGGAAAAACTGTTTTTT,CASSLLTPPREKLFF
TRBV28,-,few,12,TRBJ1-3,TGTGCCAGCAGTTTGTGGGGAAACACCATATATTTT,CASSLWGNTIYF
TRBV7-9,TRBD2,-,16,TRBJ2-5,TGTGCCAGCAGCTTTTCCGGGACTAGCGGCCAAGAGACCCAGTACTTC,CASSFSGTSGQETQYF
TRBV28,TRBD1,few,16,TRBJ2-5,TGTGCCAGCAGCCAACCGGGGACAGGGGGTAAAGAGACCCAGTACTTC,CASSQPGTGGKETQYF
TRBV6-1,-,-,14,TRBJ2-6,TGTGCCAGCAGTGAAGGCTCTGGGGCCAACGTCCTGACTTTC,CASSEGSGANVLTF